This T cell receptor beta chain is from a study of T cells after yellow fever vaccination. The overall study: Fractions of limited cellularity were prepared by means of SMART-Seq v4 Ultra Low Input.

This clonotype turned up a few times. Its antigen is unknown. Via MiXCR, TCRdb re-called the 5' RACE reads, giving one row per CDR3 protein. The sample lists under 600,000 distinct CDR3 sequences; about 13% were seen once. Regarding the study as a whole: Most primary-vaccination clones reappeared after the booster (about 96% CD4, 85% to 90% CD8). From the bulk population, abundant clonotypes could contaminate and appear within FACS-sorted repertoires. Weaker, the secondary response peaked sooner, at day 5 versus 15.

Germline lookup yields CDR1 SQVTM and CDR2 ANQGSEA. There are 15 residues in the CDR3. Trimming cost V 4 bases and J 3 bases, with 16 bases left between them. The chain has TRBV29-1 and TRBJ1-3; D gene unclear. This receptor was identified in a man aged 25-45 years who received the YFV17D yellow fever vaccine. The sample was PBMCs, taken on the day of the yellow fever booster vaccination. The CDR3 DNA reads as TGCAGCGTTGGGGCAGAATCGTCCTTTGGAAACACCATATATTTT. Its translation is CSVGAESSFGNTIYF.